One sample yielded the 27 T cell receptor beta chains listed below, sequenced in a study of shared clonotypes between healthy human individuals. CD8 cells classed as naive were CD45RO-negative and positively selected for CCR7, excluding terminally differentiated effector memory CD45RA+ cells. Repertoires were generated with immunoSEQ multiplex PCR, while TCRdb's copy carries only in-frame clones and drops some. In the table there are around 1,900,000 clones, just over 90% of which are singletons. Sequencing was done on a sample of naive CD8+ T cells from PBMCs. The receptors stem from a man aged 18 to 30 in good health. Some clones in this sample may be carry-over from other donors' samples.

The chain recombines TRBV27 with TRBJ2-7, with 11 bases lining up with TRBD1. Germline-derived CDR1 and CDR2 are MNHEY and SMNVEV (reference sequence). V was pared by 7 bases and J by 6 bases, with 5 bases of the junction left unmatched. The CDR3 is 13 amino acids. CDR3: CASKGQGAGEQYF. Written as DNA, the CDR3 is TGTGCCAGCAAAGGACAGGGGGCAGGCGAGCAGTACTTC.

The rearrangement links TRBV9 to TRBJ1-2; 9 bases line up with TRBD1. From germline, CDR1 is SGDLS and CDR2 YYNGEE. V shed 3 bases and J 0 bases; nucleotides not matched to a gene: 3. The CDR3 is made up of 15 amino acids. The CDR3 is CASSETGGANYGYTF. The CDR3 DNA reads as TGTGCCAGCAGCGAAACAGGGGGCGCTAACTATGGCTACACCTTC.

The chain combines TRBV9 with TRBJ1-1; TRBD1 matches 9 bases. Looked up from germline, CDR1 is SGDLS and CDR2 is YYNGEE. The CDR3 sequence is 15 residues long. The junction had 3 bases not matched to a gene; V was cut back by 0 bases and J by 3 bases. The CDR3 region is CASSVGWTGDTEAFF. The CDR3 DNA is TGTGCCAGCAGCGTAGGGTGGACAGGGGACACTGAAGCTTTCTTT. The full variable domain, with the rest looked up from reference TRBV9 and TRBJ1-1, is DSGVTQTPKHLITATGQRVTLRCSPRSGDLSVYWYQQSLDQGLQFLIQYYNGEERAKGNILERFSAQQFPDLHSELNLSSLELGDSALYFCASSVGWTGDTEAFFGQGTRLTVV.

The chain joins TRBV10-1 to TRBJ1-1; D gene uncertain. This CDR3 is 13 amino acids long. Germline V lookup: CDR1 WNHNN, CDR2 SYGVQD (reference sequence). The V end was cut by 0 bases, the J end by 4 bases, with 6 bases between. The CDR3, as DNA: TGCGCCAGCAGTGAGTCGGCGGGCACTGAAGCTTTCTTT. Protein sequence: CASSESAGTEAFF.

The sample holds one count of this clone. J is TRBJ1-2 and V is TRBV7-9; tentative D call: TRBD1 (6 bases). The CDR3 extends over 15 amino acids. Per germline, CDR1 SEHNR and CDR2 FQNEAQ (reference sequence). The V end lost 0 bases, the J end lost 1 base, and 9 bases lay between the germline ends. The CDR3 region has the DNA TGTGCCAGCAGCTTAGCGGACAGATTTAACTATGGCTACACCTTC. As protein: CASSLADRFNYGYTF.

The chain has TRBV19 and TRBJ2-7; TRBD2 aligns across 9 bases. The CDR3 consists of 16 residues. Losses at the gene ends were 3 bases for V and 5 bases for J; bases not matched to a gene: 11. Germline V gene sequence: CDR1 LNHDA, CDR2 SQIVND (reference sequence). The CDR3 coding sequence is TGTGCCAGTAGTATCCACATAGCGGGAGCTATCGACGAGCAGTACTTC. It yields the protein CASSIHIAGAIDEQYF.

The CDR3 bases are TGTGCCAGCATCCCCGGGGGCGCCAACTCTGGAAACACCATATATTTT. It translates to CASIPGGANSGNTIYF. The chain couples TRBV7-9 to TRBJ1-3; D perhaps matches TRBD1 (6 bases). V lost 7 bases and J 0 bases, leaving 16 bases between the germline ends. This CDR3 is 16 amino acids long. The germline gives CDR1 SEHNR, CDR2 FQNEAQ (reference sequence).

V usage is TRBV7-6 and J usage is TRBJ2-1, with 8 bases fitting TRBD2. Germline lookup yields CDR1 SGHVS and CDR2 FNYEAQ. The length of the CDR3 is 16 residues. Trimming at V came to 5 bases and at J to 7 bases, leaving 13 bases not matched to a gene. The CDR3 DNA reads TGTGCCAGCAGCACAGCAGCGGGAGCGCCGGGTAATGAGCAGTTCTTC. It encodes CASSTAAGAPGNEQFF.

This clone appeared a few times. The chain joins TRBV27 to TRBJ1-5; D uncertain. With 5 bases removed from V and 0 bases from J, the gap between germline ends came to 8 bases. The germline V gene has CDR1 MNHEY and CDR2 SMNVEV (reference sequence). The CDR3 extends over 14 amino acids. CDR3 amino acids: CASSPMGSNQPQHF. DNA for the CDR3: TGTGCCAGCAGTCCCATGGGTAGCAATCAGCCCCAGCATTTT.

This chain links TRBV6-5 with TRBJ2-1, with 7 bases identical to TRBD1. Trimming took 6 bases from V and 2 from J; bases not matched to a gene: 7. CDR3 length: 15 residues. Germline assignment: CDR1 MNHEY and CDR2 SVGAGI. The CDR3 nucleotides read TGTGCCAGCAGCCCAGACAGGGTCGCCTACAATGAGCAGTTCTTC. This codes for CASSPDRVAYNEQFF.

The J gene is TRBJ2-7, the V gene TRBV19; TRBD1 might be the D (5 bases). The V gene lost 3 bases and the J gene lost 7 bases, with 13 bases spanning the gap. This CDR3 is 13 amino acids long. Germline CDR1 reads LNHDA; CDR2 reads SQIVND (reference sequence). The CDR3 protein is CASSIGRVSEQYF. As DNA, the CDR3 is TGTGCCAGTAGTATCGGCAGGGTGAGTGAGCAGTACTTC.

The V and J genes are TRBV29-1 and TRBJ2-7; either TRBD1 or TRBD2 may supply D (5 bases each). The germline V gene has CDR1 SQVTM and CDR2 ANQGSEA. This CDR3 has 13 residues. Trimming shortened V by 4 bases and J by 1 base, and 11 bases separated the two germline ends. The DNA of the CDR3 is TGCAGCGTTGGGGGGATTCGATCCTACGAGCAGTACTTC. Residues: CSVGGIRSYEQYF.

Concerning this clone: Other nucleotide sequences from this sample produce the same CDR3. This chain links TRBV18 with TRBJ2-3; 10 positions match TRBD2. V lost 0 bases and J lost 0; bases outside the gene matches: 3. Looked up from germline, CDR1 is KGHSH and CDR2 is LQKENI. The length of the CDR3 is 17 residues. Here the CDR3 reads CASSPPRLAGSTDTQYF. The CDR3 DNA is TGTGCCAGCTCACCACCGCGACTAGCGGGCAGCACAGATACGCAGTATTTT. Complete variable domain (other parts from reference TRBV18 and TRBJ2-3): NAGVMQNPRHLVRRRGQEARLRCSPMKGHSHVYWYRQLPEEGLKFMVYLQKENIIDESGMPKERFSAEFPKEGPSILRIQQVVRGDSAAYFCASSPPRLAGSTDTQYFGPGTRLTVL.

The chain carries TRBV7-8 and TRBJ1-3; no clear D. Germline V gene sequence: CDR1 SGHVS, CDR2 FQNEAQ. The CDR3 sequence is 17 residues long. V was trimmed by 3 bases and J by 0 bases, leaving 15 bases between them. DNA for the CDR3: TGTGCCAGCAGCTTTATCGAGATGCTTCACTCTGGAAACACCATATATTTT. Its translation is CASSFIEMLHSGNTIYF.

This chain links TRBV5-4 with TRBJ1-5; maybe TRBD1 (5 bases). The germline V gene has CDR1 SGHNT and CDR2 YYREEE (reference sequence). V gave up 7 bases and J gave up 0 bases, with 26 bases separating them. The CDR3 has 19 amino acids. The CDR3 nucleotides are TGTGCCAGCTCCTCAGGGCGGAAGGCGGAGAATTATAGCAATCAGCCCCAGCATTTT. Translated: CASSSGRKAENYSNQPQHF.

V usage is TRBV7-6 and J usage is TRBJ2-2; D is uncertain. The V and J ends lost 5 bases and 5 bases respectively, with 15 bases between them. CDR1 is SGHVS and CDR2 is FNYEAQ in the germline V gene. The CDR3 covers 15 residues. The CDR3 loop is CASSKDRGLTGELFF. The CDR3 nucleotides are TGTGCCAGCAGCAAAGACCGTGGGTTAACCGGGGAGCTGTTTTTT.

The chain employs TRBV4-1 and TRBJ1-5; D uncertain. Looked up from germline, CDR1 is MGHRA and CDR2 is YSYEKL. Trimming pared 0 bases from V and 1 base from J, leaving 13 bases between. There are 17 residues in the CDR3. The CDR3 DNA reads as TGCGCCAGCAGCCAAGATCTGGGGTTCCGAAGCAATCAGCCCCAGCATTTT. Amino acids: CASSQDLGFRSNQPQHF.

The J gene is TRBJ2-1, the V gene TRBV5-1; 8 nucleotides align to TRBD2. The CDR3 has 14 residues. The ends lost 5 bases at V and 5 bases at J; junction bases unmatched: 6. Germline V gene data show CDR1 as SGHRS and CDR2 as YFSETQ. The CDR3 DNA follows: TGCGCCAGCAGACAGCGGGGGCCCCACAATGAGCAGTTCTTC. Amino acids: CASRQRGPHNEQFF.

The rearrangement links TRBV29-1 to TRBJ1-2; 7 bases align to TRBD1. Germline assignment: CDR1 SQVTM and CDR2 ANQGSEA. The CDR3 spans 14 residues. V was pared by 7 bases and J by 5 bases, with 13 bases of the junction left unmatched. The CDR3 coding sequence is TGCAGCGCTCTCCCGGGCAGGGGGATGTATGGCTACACCTTC. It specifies CSALPGRGMYGYTF.

The CDR3 spells CASSFSGGGSGEQFF. Here the CDR3 DNA reads TGTGCCAGCAGCTTTTCTGGGGGCGGGTCCGGTGAGCAGTTCTTC. The gene calls are TRBV7-9 and TRBJ2-1; the D gene is possibly TRBD1 (6 bases). The CDR3 length is 15 residues. In germline, CDR1 is SEHNR, CDR2 FQNEAQ (reference sequence). V was pared by 3 bases and J by 9 bases, with 18 bases between.

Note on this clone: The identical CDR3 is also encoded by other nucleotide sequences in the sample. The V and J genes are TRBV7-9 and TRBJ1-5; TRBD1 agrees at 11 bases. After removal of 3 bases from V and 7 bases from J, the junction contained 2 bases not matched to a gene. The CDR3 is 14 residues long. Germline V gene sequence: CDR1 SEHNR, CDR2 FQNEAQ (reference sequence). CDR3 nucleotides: TGTGCCAGCAGCTTCGGACAGGGGGCCCAGCCCCAGCATTTT. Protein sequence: CASSFGQGAQPQHF.

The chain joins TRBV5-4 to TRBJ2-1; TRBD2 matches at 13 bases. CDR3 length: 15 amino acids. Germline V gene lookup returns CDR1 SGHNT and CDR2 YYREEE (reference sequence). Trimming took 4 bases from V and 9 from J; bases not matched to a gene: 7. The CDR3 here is CASSQLTSGRGEQFF. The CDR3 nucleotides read TGTGCCAGCAGCCAACTTACTAGCGGGAGGGGTGAGCAGTTCTTC. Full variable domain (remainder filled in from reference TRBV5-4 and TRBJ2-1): ETGVTQSPTHLIKTRGQQVTLRCSSQSGHNTVSWYQQALGQGPQFIFQYYREEENGRGNFPPRFSGLQFPNYSSELNVNALELDDSALYLCASSQLTSGRGEQFFGPGTRLTVL.

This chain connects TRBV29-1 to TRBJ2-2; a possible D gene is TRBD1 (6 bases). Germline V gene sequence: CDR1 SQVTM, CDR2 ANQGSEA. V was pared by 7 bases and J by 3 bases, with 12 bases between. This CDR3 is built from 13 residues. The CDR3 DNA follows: TGCAGCGCTATACAGGGTGACACCGGGGAGCTGTTTTTT. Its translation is CSAIQGDTGELFF.

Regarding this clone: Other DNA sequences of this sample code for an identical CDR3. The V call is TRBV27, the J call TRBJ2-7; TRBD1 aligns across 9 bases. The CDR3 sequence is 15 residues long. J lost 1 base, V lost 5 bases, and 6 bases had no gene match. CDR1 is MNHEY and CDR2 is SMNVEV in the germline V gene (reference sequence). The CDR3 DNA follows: TGTGCCAGCAGTCTCGCCGGGACAGGGTCCTACGAGCAGTACTTC. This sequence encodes CASSLAGTGSYEQYF.

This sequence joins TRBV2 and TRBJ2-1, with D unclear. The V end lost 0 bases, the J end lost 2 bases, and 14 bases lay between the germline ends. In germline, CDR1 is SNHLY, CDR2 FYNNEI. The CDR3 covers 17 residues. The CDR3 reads CASSEALRGPTYNEQFF. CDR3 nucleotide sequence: TGTGCCAGCAGTGAAGCGCTAAGAGGACCCACCTACAATGAGCAGTTCTTC. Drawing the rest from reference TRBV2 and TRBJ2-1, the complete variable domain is EPEVTQTPSHQVTQMGQEVILRCVPISNHLYFYWYRQILGQKVEFLVSFYNNEISEKSEIFDDQFSVERPDGSNFTLKIRSTKLEDSAMYFCASSEALRGPTYNEQFFGPGTRLTVL.

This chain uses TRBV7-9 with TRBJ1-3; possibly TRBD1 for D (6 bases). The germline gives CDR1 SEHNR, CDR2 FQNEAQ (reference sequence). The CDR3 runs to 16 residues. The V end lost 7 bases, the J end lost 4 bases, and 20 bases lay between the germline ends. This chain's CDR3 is CASTKIGDISGNTIYF. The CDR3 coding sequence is TGTGCCAGCACCAAGATCGGGGACATATCAGGAAACACCATATATTTT.

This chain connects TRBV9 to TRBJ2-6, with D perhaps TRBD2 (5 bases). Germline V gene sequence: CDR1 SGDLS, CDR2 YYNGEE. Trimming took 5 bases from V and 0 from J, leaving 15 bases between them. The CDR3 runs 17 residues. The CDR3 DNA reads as TGTGCCAGCAGGGTTAGTGTGAGCGGCTCTGGGGCCAACGTCCTGACTTTC. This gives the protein CASRVSVSGSGANVLTF.